This T cell receptor beta chain derives from a study of vaccination and CD4 T cells after COVID-19. The wider study: With a range of 35 to 161, the median interval from diagnosis to drawing post-COVID samples was around 93 days. Cellular stimulation was performed using overlapping spike peptides derived from SARS-CoV-2, HCoV-NL63, HCoV-OC43 and HCoV-229E.

A word on this clonotype: Its specificity is unknown.

The CDR3 loop spans 16 amino acids. Looked up from germline, CDR1 is SEHNR and CDR2 is FQNEAQ (reference sequence). With 5 bases removed from V and 0 bases from J, the gap between germline ends came to 11 bases. Treatment defined: approximately 11-day PBMC culture with coronavirus spike peptide pools or control peptides (ViraFEST assay). Two million PBMCs went into each well for culture with approximately 10 IU/ml IL-2 and 10 ug/ml peptide pools. On day 3 and again on day 7, fresh IL-2 medium was used to replace half the medium. Sequencing of the DNA from cultured CD4+ T cells was carried out with the Oncomine TCR Beta short-read assay. TCRdb itself ran the PCR reads through MiXCR, one entry per CDR3 protein. The data hold more than 11,000 distinct CDR3 sequences, with over 25% observed a single time.

The starting material was CD4+ T cells from blood, cultured in vitro, obtained before SARS-CoV-2 vaccination. The source is a human donor who received a COVID-19 vaccine. This sequence joins TRBV7-9 and TRBJ2-6; D is perhaps TRBD1 (5 bases). CDR3 region: CASSPLDTSGANVLTF. In nucleotides, the CDR3 is TGTGCCAGCAGCCCCTTGGACACCTCTGGGGCCAACGTCCTGACTTTC.